This T cell receptor beta chain was documented in a study of cytomegalovirus exposure and HLA in healthy donors. The data were produced by immunoSEQ multiplex PCR, yet TCRdb's version contains in-frame clones alone and is incomplete. The sample carries around 200,000 clones, just over 85% recorded once. This receptor was obtained from a woman aged 18-29 years in good health and CMV-seronegative. Sequenced material: PBMCs.

Written as DNA, the CDR3 is TGCAGCGTTGTGTGGGACGCGGGGTACGAGCAGTACTTC. This codes for CSVVWDAGYEQYF. The V call is TRBV29-1, the J call TRBJ2-7; D is perhaps TRBD2 (6 bases). V lost 4 bases, J lost 4 bases, and 14 bases lay in between. Germline assignment: CDR1 SQVTM and CDR2 ANQGSEA. The CDR3 loop spans 13 amino acids.